This passage covers 3 T cell receptor beta chains from one sample sequenced in a study of T cell responses to AZD1222 COVID-19 vaccine (dated by TCRdb to 2020 to 2022). Library method: the immunoSEQ multiplex PCR assay. In its TCRdb copy, this immuneACCESS table keeps in-frame sequences only and misses some clones. Where compared with another copy, unresolved V genes explain less than half of these, and the others have no known cause. The sample table holds about 140,000 clones, of which around 93% were seen once. Of the sample, around 3.3% is held by the ten largest clones. The sample's time point label is to be understood as: about 28 days (+/-7) after the second vaccine dose. The input for sequencing was peripheral blood, taken 28 days after the second AZD1222 dose. The receptors originated from an adult who received the AZD1222 COVID-19 vaccine.

Regarding this clone: This sample also contains other DNA sequences that code for the same CDR3. The V call is TRBV27, the J call TRBJ1-6; 10 bases align to TRBD1. The germline gives CDR1 MNHEY, CDR2 SMNVEV (reference sequence). The CDR3 contains 14 residues. V lost 6 bases to trimming and J lost 7 bases; unmatched junction nucleotides: 3. CDR3 amino acids: CASRGDRGNSPLHF. The CDR3 bases are TGTGCCAGCAGGGGGGACAGGGGAAATTCACCCCTCCACTTT.

V and J are TRBV5-1 and TRBJ1-4; D is uncertain. The CDR3 consists of 15 residues. Per germline, CDR1 SGHRS and CDR2 YFSETQ. Trimming took off 0 bases at V and 3 bases at J, with 9 bases between the two ends. This chain's CDR3 is CASSLGPGSNEKLFF. CDR3 DNA sequence: TGCGCCAGCAGCTTGGGTCCTGGATCTAATGAAAAACTGTTTTTT.

This clone was observed a handful of times. The rearrangement links TRBV5-1 to TRBJ2-7; 7 bases match TRBD1. Germline CDR1 reads SGHRS; CDR2 reads YFSETQ. The V gene end was trimmed by 5 bases and the J gene end by 1 base; junction bases not matched to a gene: 9. The CDR3 is made up of 15 amino acids. CDR3 sequence (DNA): TGCGCCAGCAGTTACAGGGGTCCCCTGTCCTACGAGCAGTACTTC. Translation gives CASSYRGPLSYEQYF.